A selection of T cell receptor beta chains follows, all from one sample in a study of blood T cell repertoires in COVID-19. Method: immunoSEQ multiplex PCR; TCRdb's copy keeps in-frame clones and lacks some. Of 310,000 or so clones listed, over 75% are singletons. Material for sequencing was PBMCs or T cells enriched from blood (not recorded which). The receptors stem from a woman under 40 who had recovered from COVID-19. Each CDR3 is given with its conserved first and last residue.

v_call cdr3_aa
TRBV10-1 CASSPGGGDLYNEQFF
TRBV14 CASSGRRGEKLFF
TRBV28 CASSVGTEGYGYTF
TRBV7-2 CASSVGTGGSGELFF
TRBV9 CASSVALPGELFF
TRBV6-1 CASSEGRESQPQHF
TRBV7-2 CASSLDRAGTNYGYTF
TRBV4-3 CASSPKQGTANQPQHF
TRBV27 CASRLAGVNSNEQFF
TRBV28 CATGQEATNEKLFF
TRBV15 CATSLGIDRGYAEAFF
TRBV9 CASSVELAAYNEQFF
TRBV7-2 CASSLVLAGGPGANVLTF
TRBV23-1 CASSHLRYGYTF
TRBV2 CASSEPQRGYTF
TRBV27 CASSLDMSYGYTF
TRBV6-2/TRBV6-3 CASSSRTSGKSSYNEQFF
TRBV7-7 CASSLGKDSAWEQFF
TRBV28 CASSFASSGTIYF
TRBV28 CASSLQGSHYGYTF
TRBV10-2 CASSEAGAYEQYF
TRBV13 CASSLAEFPDTQYF
TRBV2 CASSENDLSTEAFF
TRBV4-3 CASSQRFREQGYEQYF
TRBV7-3 CASSRTGVGTSGSFVEQYF
TRBV2 CASSRSLRLAGRNEQYF
TRBV10-3 CAISEGPQGKEKLFF
TRBV2 CASRERLARRGNNYEQYF
TRBV5-1 CASSLRTGLLDRDTEAFF
TRBV19 CASSVGGNQPQHF
TRBV4-1 CASSQDLFSSYEQYF
TRBV5-4 CASSPRSSTSGYEQYF
TRBV30 CAWSVLAGKTQYF
TRBV10-3 CAISGTGSLEQYF
TRBV19 CASSTKDRGRSNTEAFF
TRBV28 CASSGSNYGYTF
TRBV12-3/TRBV12-4 CASGQWGNQPQHF
TRBV9 CASSPDAGTDTQYF
TRBV5-6 CASSLGGRRRGEQFF
TRBV6-2/TRBV6-3 CASSQREVAGTGELFF
TRBV25-1 CASSDRGQGDYGYTF
TRBV7-9 CASSLQGIAEAFF
TRBV5-4 CASSLAGAGGRAYEQYF
TRBV30 CAWSFQGRAEAFF
TRBV6-4 CASSDLAGGSTDTQYF
TRBV21-1 CASRRQGDQPQHF
TRBV27 CASSTRQGFAGLAGNEQFF
TRBV6-5 CASSKQGNEQFF
TRBV28 CASSTTGTGINYGYTF
TRBV30 CAWSLPGERGYTF
TRBV25-1 CASSEGSRGTYNSPLHF
TRBV3-1/TRBV3-2 CASSQVRAANTGELFF
TRBV7-8 CASSLGTSGKQETQYF
TRBV2 CASIRESGTPLREQFF